These T cell receptor beta chains were read from a single sample in a study of blood T cells in healthy people across ages. TCRdb reprocessed the 5' RACE reads via MiXCR and lists one record per CDR3 protein. Found here are about 760,000 distinct CDR3 sequences, roughly 56% of them singletons; the top ten hold under 30%. The material sequenced was blood. The source of these receptors is a man between 40 and 49 years old in good health. CDR3s include the opening cysteine and the closing phenylalanine or tryptophan. A D gene is named only where the DNA matches it firmly. Expanded clones are given a class, and other clones once, few, many or no size at all.

CDR3nt,CDR3aa,j_gene,v_gene,d_gene,len,abundance
TGCAGCGTGGGGGCAGGGAGGACCCAAGAGACCCAGTACTTC,CSVGAGRTQETQYF,TRBJ2-5,TRBV29-1,-,14,once
TGTGCCAGCAGCTTAATAGCGCCTAGCTCCTACGAGCAGTACTTC,CASSLIAPSSYEQYF,TRBJ2-7,TRBV11-2,-,15,-
TGTGCCATCAGTGAATCTCTCGGGACTAGCGGTTACAATGAGCAGTTCTTC,CAISESLGTSGYNEQFF,TRBJ2-1,TRBV10-3,TRBD2,17,-
TGTGCCACCAAGTTTGCGGGGACCACAGATACGCAGTATTTT,CATKFAGTTDTQYF,TRBJ2-3,TRBV24-1,-,14,few
TGTGCCAGCAGCTCCCACAGGGGTGGCACAGATACGCAGTATTTT,CASSSHRGGTDTQYF,TRBJ2-3,TRBV9,TRBD1,15,-
TGTGCCAGCAGCTCACAGGGATTCGAGGCCTATGGCTACACCTTC,CASSSQGFEAYGYTF,TRBJ1-2,TRBV28,-,15,-
TGTGCCAGCAGCCCGGGGCTTTCTGGCTACACCTTC,CASSPGLSGYTF,TRBJ1-2,TRBV28,-,12,-
TGTGCCAGCAGCTTCCCCGGTAGGGGCGGGGAGACCCAGTACTTC,CASSFPGRGGETQYF,TRBJ2-5,TRBV7-2,-,15,-
TGTGCCGGCAGCAGCACAAGGGCAACTCGCTACGAGCAGTACTTC,CAGSSTRATRYEQYF,TRBJ2-7,TRBV6-2/TRBV6-3,-,15,-
TGTGCCAGCAGTCCTACAATGAGCTCCTACAATGAGCAGTACTTC,CASSPTMSSYNEQYF,TRBJ2-7,TRBV28,-,15,-